This T cell receptor (beta chain) derives from a study of graft-versus-host responses after intestinal transplantation (dated by TCRdb to the early 2020s). Regarding the complete study: The transplants that recipients received were multivisceral, liver-intestinal, or isolated intestinal. Of the 20 to 25 intestinal transplant recipients enrolled in the cohort, one of whom was a retransplant, a few patients without pretransplant specimens were excluded. Alloreactive clones were identified by sequencing pre-transplant mixed lymphocyte reaction products and comparing these products with unstimulated pre-transplant donor and recipient T cells. Instead of going to the commercial service, samples from a few later patients were sequenced in-house on an Illumina MiSeq and processed with MiXCR. Donor T cell macrochimerism was defined as a peak of at least 4% donor T cells among recipient peripheral blood mononuclear cells. Graft-versus-host and host-versus-graft alloreactive T cell clones were tracked in the graft, circulation and bone marrow after intestinal transplantation using bulk TCR-beta CDR3 sequencing. Anti-thymocyte globulin induction was given to all recipients, followed by maintenance tacrolimus and steroids for approximately three years.

The meaning of the sample's time point label: cells obtained before transplantation from donor or recipient. Mixed lymphocyte reactions plated about 200,000 CFSE-labeled pre-transplant responders with about 200,000 irradiated violet-dye-labeled stimulators and were cultured for 6 days. After the mixed lymphocyte reaction, proliferating CD3+CD4+CFSE-low and CD3+CD8+CFSE-low responder cells were FACS-sorted on a BD Influx sorter. The CDR3 sequence holds 13 residues, the cysteine and phenylalanine included. The DNA shown is the 39-base CDR3, in frame from base 1. The junction shows trimming of 5 bases on V and 4 bases on J, plus 8 bases between the germline ends. CDR1 and CDR2, per the germline V gene, are SNHLY and FYNNEI. This clone is regarded as hyperexpanded (1% or more). No quality values exist for individual bases; no much larger clone is one base distant. Library preparation used the immunoSEQ multiplex PCR assay. For most patients, genomic DNA was isolated with the Qiagen DNeasy Blood and Tissue Kit and sent frozen to Adaptive Biotechnologies for TCR sequencing. Adaptive Biotechnologies carried out high-throughput TCR-beta CDR3 sequencing of genomic DNA for most patients. On the authors' methods: TCR sequencing data for roughly 20 patients were retrieved from Adaptive's ImmunoSEQ software; three other patients were processed with MiXCR and VDJtools. To correct CD4 versus CD8 sorting errors, sequences present in both subsets at a frequency ratio below 5:1 were removed. CDR3 nucleotide sequences shared between donor and recipient were removed because their origin could not be assigned. To be classed as alloreactive, a clone needed at least 2-fold expansion over unstimulated cells and a minimum CFSE-low frequency of 0.002% (template counts) or 0.001% (read counts). Clones detected in sequenced pre-transplant spleen, lymph node, or MLR CFSE-low populations of the donor or recipient were defined as mappable. Cumulative frequency of alloreactive clones was calculated as a percentage of all sequences weighted by copy number. Here the immuneACCESS table is served through TCRdb, limited to in-frame sequences with V and J called. Missing clones are a known gap in these copies; in checked studies unresolved V genes cover under half, and the rest lacks a known reason. V, J and clone size derive from that table, while D and trimming were established from the DNA sequence. This sample is represented by more than 12,000 clones; approximately 38% of them were singletons. Jointly, the top ten make up about 15% of the sample.

Broader findings and caveats from the paper: GvH clones were found in recipient bone marrow, and some of the GvH clones appeared earlier in ileal mucosa or blood, which is consistent with an intestinal mucosal origin. In patients with donor T cell macrochimerism, the allografts had high GvH to HvG T cell clonal ratios. Conclusions were limited by the relatively low number and heterogeneity of intestinal transplant patients. Early after transplant, peak levels of circulating GvH clones were associated with declines in HvG clones.

The sample in question was alloreactive CD8+ T cells from a mixed lymphocyte reaction culture, obtained before intestinal transplant. Sample cell subset or site, as interpreted from the label and publication: CFSE-low proliferating T cells sorted from roughly 6-day pre-transplant mixed lymphocyte reaction (GvH or HvG direction). In this chain, TRBV2 is recombined with TRBJ2-2; the D gene is not confidently resolved. The clonotype comes from a human patient who received an intestinal transplant. The CDR3 region has the sequence CASSFSSTGELFF. The bases read TGTGCCAGCAGTTTTAGTAGCACCGGGGAGCTGTTTTTT. The variable domain in full, with residues beyond the CDR3 obtained from the reference TRBV2 and TRBJ2-2 genes, is EPEVTQTPSHQVTQMGQEVILRCVPISNHLYFYWYRQILGQKVEFLVSFYNNEISEKSEIFDDQFSVERPDGSNFTLKIRSTKLEDSAMYFCASSFSSTGELFFGEGSRLTVL.